Below are 10 T cell receptor beta chains sequenced from a single sample in a study of regulatory T cells in long-lasting Graves disease (dated by TCRdb to 2020 to 2022). The time point label of this sample denotes: persistent/refractory GD, antithyroid drugs over 5 years with positive TRAb. For both TCR sequencing and RNA sequencing, RNA was extracted from PBMCs using TRIzol. Preparation of the library involved multiplex PCR. This sample was sequenced with an Illumina HiSeq 4000. CDR3 regions were amplified by Arm-PCR with iRepertoire HTBI primers to construct TCR beta libraries. TCRdb handled the public reads itself, with Q25 trimming in fastp and clone calling in MiXCR, and kept productive beta chains. When rows share a CDR3 protein, they turn into one entry using the most common DNA and genes. A total of under 450,000 distinct CDR3 sequences appear in this sample, 23% of them only once. The ten largest clones take up around 26% of the sample.

The sample was peripheral blood mononuclear cells (PBMCs), taken when the disease was refractory, from a patient treated with antithyroid drugs. The receptor source for this set is a female donor with Graves disease.

The chain employs TRBV20-1 and TRBJ2-5; D not certain. The V gene lost 0 bases and the J gene lost 1 base, with 6 bases spanning the gap. The V gene's germline CDR1 is DFQATT and CDR2 SNEGSKA (reference sequence). The CDR3 contains 13 residues. The CDR3 region is CSARDPRQETQYF. The CDR3 region has the DNA TGCAGTGCTAGAGATCCGCGCCAAGAGACCCAGTACTTC.

The table lists this clonotype with a few counts. The rearrangement joins TRBV2 to TRBJ1-6; D possibly corresponds to TRBD1 (5 bases). Trimming removed 0 bases at V and 5 bases at J, with 11 bases between. The CDR3 is 16 residues long. Per the germline V gene, CDR1 is SNHLY and CDR2 is FYNNEI. CDR3 nucleotides: TGTGCCAGCAGTGAAGCCGGGACCTCTAATAATTCACCCCTCCACTTT. Its translation is CASSEAGTSNNSPLHF.

Comments on this clonotype: This may arise from a read error, as a much more abundant clone is one base away. This rearrangement joins TRBV28 to TRBJ1-5; weak D call: TRBD1 (6 bases). The V gene's germline CDR1 is MDHEN and CDR2 SYDVKM. V was clipped by 5 bases and J by 5 bases, with 25 bases between them. The CDR3 has 18 residues. The CDR3 loop is CASSHPRRDGGPDQPQHF. The CDR3 coding sequence is TGTGCCAGCAGTCACCCCCGAAGGGACGGGGGGCCTGATCAGCCCCAGCATTTT. Variable domain in full (rest from reference TRBV28 and TRBJ1-5): DVKVTQSSRYLVKRTGEKVFLECVQDMDHENMFWYRQDPGLGLRLIYFSYDVKMKEKGDIPEGYSVSREKKERFSLILESASTNQTSMYLCASSHPRRDGGPDQPQHFGDGTRLSIL.

This clonotype was picked up a small number of times. V gene TRBV5-1 combines with J gene TRBJ2-3; no firm D call. V dropped 3 bases and J dropped 6 bases, with 14 bases sitting between them. The CDR3 spans 14 residues. Germline CDR1 is SGHRS and CDR2 is YFSETQ. DNA of the CDR3: TGCGCCAGCAGCTCCCTCACGACCACGGATACGCAGTATTTT. It yields the protein CASSSLTTTDTQYF.

This clonotype was seen ten or more times. The chain is built from TRBV28 and TRBJ1-2; 10 bases are a match to TRBD1. With V trimmed by 4 bases and J by 3 bases, 11 bases remained unmatched. The CDR3 is 17 residues long. In germline, CDR1 is MDHEN, CDR2 SYDVKM. In DNA form, the CDR3 reads TGTGCCAGCAGTTCTACCCGTAAGGACAGGGGGTACTATGGCTACACCTTC. Amino acid sequence: CASSSTRKDRGYYGYTF.

This clonotype turned up a few times. This chain connects TRBV28 to TRBJ2-5; 8 bases match TRBD2. Germline lookup yields CDR1 MDHEN and CDR2 SYDVKM. V gave up 7 bases and J gave up 5 bases; unmatched junction bases: 12. The length of the CDR3 is 15 residues. Written as DNA, the CDR3 is TGTGCCAGCACTGAAGGACTAGCTTCCGAGGAGACCCAGTACTTC. It specifies CASTEGLASEETQYF.

There are many counts of this clonotype. This chain links TRBV10-3 with TRBJ2-5, with D perhaps TRBD2 (5 bases). The CDR3 extends over 12 amino acids. Germline CDR1 ENHRY, CDR2 SYGVKD. Trimming cost V 10 bases and J 1 base, with 10 bases left between them. CDR3 in DNA: TGTGCCACCGGGAAGGGCCAAGAGACCCAGTACTTC. It specifies CATGKGQETQYF.

This clonotype was seen a few times. The rearrangement joins TRBV7-9 to TRBJ2-7; 7 nucleotides match TRBD1. Germline CDR1 SEHNR, CDR2 FQNEAQ (reference sequence). J was trimmed by 5 bases and V by 5 bases; bases with no gene match: 12. The CDR3 has 15 residues. CDR3 sequence: CASSKGTVNLDEQYF. CDR3 in DNA: TGTGCCAGCAGCAAAGGGACAGTAAATCTCGACGAGCAGTACTTC.

The chain couples TRBV29-1 to TRBJ1-2; 9 bases fit TRBD1. In germline, CDR1 is SQVTM, CDR2 ANQGSEA. V shed 1 base and J 4 bases; nucleotides not matched to a gene: 7. The CDR3 is made up of 15 amino acids. CDR3 amino acids: CSVEVGDRAGYGYTF. The CDR3 nucleotides are TGCAGCGTTGAAGTGGGGGACAGGGCAGGCTATGGCTACACCTTC.

The chain joins TRBV18 to TRBJ1-1; D remains unclear. Germline V lookup: CDR1 KGHSH, CDR2 LQKENI. Trimming removed 3 bases at V and 5 bases at J, with 16 bases between. This CDR3 comprises 15 residues. The CDR3 DNA reads as TGTGCCAGCTCACCGGCCTCGGGAGGAGAAACTGAAGCTTTCTTT. This gives the protein CASSPASGGETEAFF.